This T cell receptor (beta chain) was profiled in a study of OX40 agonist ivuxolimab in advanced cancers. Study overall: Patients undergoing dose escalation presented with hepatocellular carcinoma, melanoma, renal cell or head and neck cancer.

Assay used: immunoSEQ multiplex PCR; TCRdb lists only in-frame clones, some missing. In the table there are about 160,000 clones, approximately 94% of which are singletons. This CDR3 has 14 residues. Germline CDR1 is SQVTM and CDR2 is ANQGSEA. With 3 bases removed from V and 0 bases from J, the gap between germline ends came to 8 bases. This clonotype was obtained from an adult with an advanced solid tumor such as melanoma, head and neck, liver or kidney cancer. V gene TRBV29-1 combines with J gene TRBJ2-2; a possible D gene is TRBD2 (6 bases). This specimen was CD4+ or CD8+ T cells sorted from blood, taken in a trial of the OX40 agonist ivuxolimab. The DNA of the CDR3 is TGCAGCGTTGAGGGGGGATCGAACACCGGGGAGCTGTTTTTT. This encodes CSVEGGSNTGELFF.